This entry lists 10 T cell receptor beta chains sequenced from one sample in a study of tumor and adjacent non-tumor tissue in lung cancer. TCRbeta libraries were built with three rounds of nested PCR, modified from ARM-PCR. Each CDR3 protein is one row after TCRdb ran MiXCR on the multiplex PCR reads. This sample has 81,000 or so distinct CDR3 sequences, with approximately 78% found just once. The template was RNA from unsorted bulk tissue. Distant lung tissue was collected more than 3 cm away from the tumor edge. Material for sequencing was distant non-tumor lung tissue. The receptors were sampled from a man aged 55 to 70 with non-small cell lung cancer.

This clonotype was counted only a few times. The J gene is TRBJ1-1, the V gene TRBV11-3; no clear D gene. Germline loops: CDR1 SGHNT, CDR2 YENEEA. There are 15 residues in the CDR3. The V and J ends lost 1 base and 4 bases respectively, with 13 bases between them. CDR3 loop: CASSLADTVGTEAFF. In nucleotides, the CDR3 is TGTGCCAGCAGCTTAGCCGACACGGTAGGCACTGAAGCTTTCTTT.

This rearrangement joins TRBV4-3 to TRBJ2-7; TRBD2 matches at 7 bases. The junction had 11 bases not matched to a gene; V was cut back by 0 bases and J by 3 bases. CDR1 is LGHNA, CDR2 YSLEER, per germline. The length of the CDR3 is 17 residues. In DNA form, the CDR3 reads TGCGCCAGCAGCCAAGATCATTCCCGGACTAGTGGCTACGAGCAGTACTTC. Translating it yields CASSQDHSRTSGYEQYF.

CDR3 in DNA: TGCAGTGCGGTAACGGGGGCGTTTAATGAAAAACTGTTTTTT. This codes for CSAVTGAFNEKLFF. The chain employs TRBV20-1 and TRBJ1-4, with TRBD1 as a possible D gene (6 bases). Germline CDR1 DFQATT, CDR2 SNEGSKA (reference sequence). The CDR3 runs 14 residues. The germline V and J ends were trimmed by 6 bases and 4 bases, with 15 bases remaining between them.

The sample holds one count of this clonotype. The J gene is TRBJ2-7, the V gene TRBV6-5; TRBD1 matches 9 bases. V shed 11 bases, J shed 1 base, and the junction held 15 bases outside the gene matches. This CDR3 has 16 residues. Germline V gene lookup returns CDR1 MNHEY and CDR2 SVGAGI. CDR3 amino acids: CAGNYSLQGASYEQYF. The CDR3 nucleotides read TGTGCCGGCAATTACTCGTTACAGGGGGCTTCCTACGAGCAGTACTTC.

The DNA for the CDR3 is TGTGCCAGCAATCCTCAAGGGACGGGGGGAGCCGGGGAGCTGTTTTTT. Translated, it gives CASNPQGTGGAGELFF. The rearrangement uses TRBV12-3 or TRBV12-4 and TRBJ2-2; 7 positions match TRBD2. The V segment lost 7 bases and the J segment 6 bases; nucleotides outside the gene matches: 14. This CDR3 has 16 amino acids.

Remarks on this clonotype: The germline gene is not matched at one end of the junction; a read error may be the cause. The genes are TRBV4-3 and TRBJ2-3, with D possibly TRBD2 on 6 matching bases. Germline V gene data show CDR1 as LGHNA and CDR2 as YSLEER. The CDR3 loop spans 13 amino acids. The CDR3 region is CTRSWTTTDTHYF. Here the CDR3 DNA reads TGCACCAGATCCTGGACTACGACAGATACGCACTATTTT.

The CDR3: CASSYSGQGSRPRHF. CDR3 nucleotide sequence: TGTGCCAGCAGTTACAGTGGACAGGGTAGTCGGCCAAGGCATTTT. This chain connects TRBV6-5 to TRBJ1-5; TRBD1 matches 8 bases. Trimming cost V 2 bases and J 15 bases; bases outside gene matches: 15. The V gene's germline CDR1 is MNHEY and CDR2 SVGAGI. This CDR3 comprises 15 residues.

The chain links TRBV4-3 to TRBJ1-1, with no clear D. CDR3 length: 17 amino acids. Per germline, CDR1 LGHNA and CDR2 YSLEER. V gave up 0 bases and J gave up 4 bases, with 18 bases separating them. The CDR3 sequence: CASSQDDPGSWGTEAFF. The CDR3 region has the DNA TGCGCCAGCAGCCAAGACGATCCGGGTAGTTGGGGCACTGAAGCTTTCTTT.

With respect to this clonotype: Sequence at one end of the junction differs from germline and may be a read error. CDR3 sequence (DNA): TGCAGTGCTAGGGGGACTAGCGGGAGCTCCTGCGAGCAGTATTTC. It yields the protein CSARGTSGSSCEQYF. This chain joins TRBV20-1 and TRBJ2-7; 14 nucleotides match TRBD2. The CDR3 spans 15 residues. Germline loops: CDR1 DFQATT, CDR2 SNEGSKA (reference sequence).

Concerning this clonotype itself: At one end, the junction sequence differs from germline, possibly due to a read error. The chain joins TRBV20-1 to TRBJ1-5; D might be TRBD1 (6 bases). The DNA end is more similar to TRBJ2-3, so the J call may be wrong. The germline V gene encodes CDR1 DFQATT and CDR2 SNEGSKA (reference sequence). This CDR3 region has 15 residues. Written as DNA, the CDR3 is TGCAATGCTCGTAACCAGGGGTTTCCTAATCAGCCCCAGTATTTT. Amino acids: CNARNQGFPNQPQYF.